This T cell receptor beta chain was identified in a study of T cell responses to AZD1222 COVID-19 vaccine. The V end lost 5 bases, the J end lost 0 bases, and 10 bases lay between the germline ends. The CDR3 is 14 amino acids. The V gene's germline CDR1 is SGHAT and CDR2 FQNNGV. With regard to this clone: The identical CDR3 is also encoded by other nucleotide sequences in the sample.

Generated by immunoSEQ multiplex PCR, the TCRdb table keeps only in-frame clones and is missing some. The sample has roughly 180,000 clones; roughly 94% are singletons. The sample was peripheral blood, taken 28 days after the second AZD1222 dose. The origin of this receptor is an adult who received the AZD1222 COVID-19 vaccine. V is TRBV11-2 and J is TRBJ1-1; D may be TRBD1 (6 bases). CDR3 sequence: CASSLGGMNTEAFF. In nucleotides, the CDR3 is TGTGCCAGCAGCCTGGGGGGCATGAACACTGAAGCTTTCTTT.